The subject of this entry is one TCR beta chain. This record comes from a study of blood T cell repertoires in COVID-19. Across the whole study: The United States, Italy and Spain were the sources of the acute and convalescent COVID-19 samples. Sources were T cells, B-cell-depleted T cells, or PBMCs; the material itself was cDNA or gDNA.

This CDR3 region has 12 residues. V was cut by 3 bases and J by 6 bases, with 7 bases left in between. Germline V CDR1 and CDR2: LGHDT, YNNKEL (reference sequence). Authors' methods: Amplified reference gene primers provided the basis for estimating nucleated cell counts. Generated by immunoSEQ multiplex PCR, the TCRdb table keeps only in-frame clones and is missing some. The DNA gave D and trimming, while V, J and clone size come from that table. The sample contains about 46,000 clones, roughly four fifths of which appear only once. Sequenced material: peripheral blood. This clonotype was obtained from a man aged 55 to 70 with active COVID-19. The chain uses TRBV3-1 (or the pseudogene TRBV3-2) and TRBJ2-3; no clear D. The CDR3 bases are TGTGCCAGCAGCCAGTGGGCGGATACGCAGTATTTT. As protein: CASSQWADTQYF.